The next 23 T cell receptor beta chains were all read from a single sample in a study of control samples from healthy donors and cancer patients. Sequencing used immunoSEQ multiplex PCR; TCRdb keeps in-frame clones, though not all of them. The sample comprises more than 85,000 clones, roughly 90% of which are singletons, and about 16% rests with the top ten. What was sequenced was blood. The receptors here all came from a woman between 45 and 60 years old in good health.

This chain joins TRBV4-2 and TRBJ1-2, with 9 bases aligning to TRBD1. CDR3 length: 14 residues. The germline V gene has CDR1 LGHNA and CDR2 YNFKEQ. Trimming cost V 5 bases and J 7 bases; bases outside gene matches: 8. The CDR3 nucleotides are TGTGCCAGCAGCTCCGGACAGGGGAGCAGTGGCTACACCTTC. This codes for CASSSGQGSSGYTF.

V gene TRBV29-1 combines with J gene TRBJ1-1; D uncertain. The germline V and J ends were trimmed by 3 bases and 1 base, with 9 bases remaining between them. CDR3 length: 13 residues. Germline V lookup: CDR1 SQVTM, CDR2 ANQGSEA. The CDR3 nucleotides are TGCAGCGTTGAGGGTAGGCAGAACACTGAAGCTTTCTTT. It encodes CSVEGRQNTEAFF. Based on the CDR3 plus reference TRBV29-1 and TRBJ1-1, the full variable domain is SAVISQKPSRDICQRGTSLTIQCQVDSQVTMMFWYRQQPGQSLTLIATANQGSEATYESGFVIDKFPISRPNLTFSTLTVSNMSPEDSSIYLCSVEGRQNTEAFFGQGTRLTVV.

This clone was seen a few times. V is TRBV25-1 and J is TRBJ1-6, with D hard to call. CDR1 is MGHDK and CDR2 is SYGVNS in the germline V gene. Trimming left V 1 base short and J 15 bases short, with 10 bases between. The CDR3 has 12 residues. CDR3 loop: CASSEFQDDLHF. The CDR3 DNA reads as TGTGCCAGCAGTGAATTCCAGGATGACCTCCACTTT.

The rearrangement uses TRBV21-1 and TRBJ2-7; the table names TRBD2, a call not compared with the DNA. TRBV21-1 constitutes a pseudogene. CDR3 length: 16 residues. CDR3 bases: TGTGCCAGCAGCAAATCTTCAGCGGTGATCTCCTACGAGCAGTACGTC. Amino acids: CASSKSSAVISYEQYV.

This sequence joins TRBV13 and TRBJ1-2; 7 bases fit TRBD1. Germline-derived CDR1 and CDR2 are PRHDT and FYEKMQ (reference sequence). CDR3 size: 13 residues. Trimming cost V 1 base and J 6 bases; bases outside gene matches: 2. The CDR3 DNA follows: TGTGCCAGCAGCTTAGTAGGGGGCAATGGCTACACCTTC. This encodes CASSLVGGNGYTF.

The V and J genes are TRBV29-1 and TRBJ2-5; D not resolved. V lost 6 bases to trimming and J lost 4 bases, with 6 bases between them. In germline, CDR1 is SQVTM, CDR2 ANQGSEA. This CDR3 comprises 10 residues. CDR3 amino acids: CSVKRETQYF. The CDR3 nucleotides read TGCAGCGTGAAGAGAGAGACCCAGTACTTC. The full variable domain, with the rest looked up from reference TRBV29-1 and TRBJ2-5, is SAVISQKPSRDICQRGTSLTIQCQVDSQVTMMFWYRQQPGQSLTLIATANQGSEATYESGFVIDKFPISRPNLTFSTLTVSNMSPEDSSIYLCSVKRETQYFGPGTRLLVL.

The V call is TRBV5-1, the J call TRBJ2-3, with D perhaps being TRBD1 or TRBD2 (5 bases each). CDR3 length: 16 residues. V was trimmed by 4 bases and J by 2 bases, leaving 17 bases between them. In germline, CDR1 is SGHRS, CDR2 YFSETQ. CDR3 loop: CASSRGATGPTDTQYF. CDR3 nucleotides: TGCGCCAGCAGCAGAGGGGCCACAGGACCCACAGATACGCAGTATTTT.

The chain combines TRBV24-1 with TRBJ2-1, with 7 bases that match TRBD1. J was trimmed by 5 bases and V by 6 bases; bases with no gene match: 9. CDR1 is KGHDR, CDR2 SFDVKD, per germline. The CDR3 covers 15 residues. CDR3 DNA sequence: TGTGCCACCAGTAAATGGGGACAGCGAGACAATGAGCAGTTCTTC. Translation gives CATSKWGQRDNEQFF.

The gene calls are TRBV28 and TRBJ1-6; TRBD1 matches 7 bases. The germline V gene has CDR1 MDHEN and CDR2 SYDVKM. The CDR3 covers 15 residues. Trimming took 5 bases from V and 7 from J; bases not matched to a gene: 8. CDR3 in DNA: TGTGCCAGCAGTGTGCAGGGGGGAGTAAATTCACCCCTCCACTTT. This gives the protein CASSVQGGVNSPLHF.

The chain combines TRBV5-5 with TRBJ1-3; D is ambiguous. From germline, CDR1 is SGHKS and CDR2 YYEKEE (reference sequence). This CDR3 is 12 amino acids long. Trimming pared 2 bases from V and 5 bases from J, leaving 5 bases between. This CDR3 is CASSFTRNTIYF. The CDR3 coding sequence is TGTGCCAGCAGCTTTACGCGAAACACCATATATTTT.

The chain combines TRBV5-1 with TRBJ1-2, with D hard to call. The germline V gene encodes CDR1 SGHRS and CDR2 YFSETQ. This CDR3 spans 14 amino acids. The germline V and J ends were trimmed by 0 bases and 2 bases, with 8 bases remaining between them. The CDR3 coding sequence is TGCGCCAGCAGCTTGGAGCCGGAGAACTATGGCTACACCTTC. Protein: CASSLEPENYGYTF.

The genes are TRBV6-5 and TRBJ2-7, with D maybe TRBD1 (7 bases). CDR3 size: 15 residues. CDR1 MNHEY and CDR2 SVGAGI come from the germline V gene. The V and J ends lost 6 bases and 3 bases respectively, with 18 bases between them. CDR3 sequence reads: CASSDSGQGGYEQYF. The CDR3 DNA is TGTGCCAGCAGCGATTCCGGGCAGGGGGGCTACGAGCAGTACTTC.

This clone was observed once. The genes are TRBV25-1 and TRBJ2-3; 9 bases line up with TRBD2. Unmatched junction bases numbered 11, after V lost 2 bases and J lost 5 bases. From germline, CDR1 is MGHDK and CDR2 SYGVNS. The CDR3 runs to 17 residues. This chain's CDR3 is CASSEAVGGGARDTQYF. In nucleotides, the CDR3 is TGTGCCAGCAGTGAAGCGGTTGGCGGGGGGGCTAGAGATACGCAGTATTTT.

The rearrangement uses TRBV7-2 and TRBJ2-3; 8 positions agree with TRBD2. Germline V gene sequence: CDR1 SGHTA, CDR2 FQGNSA. The length of the CDR3 is 15 residues. The trim removed 6 bases at V and 5 bases at J, leaving 10 bases unmatched. CDR3 coding DNA: TGTGCCAGCAGACCTGGCGCGGGGGGCATAGATACGCAGTATTTT. Its protein product is CASRPGAGGIDTQYF.

This clone has only a few counts. This chain joins TRBV5-4 and TRBJ2-7; perhaps TRBD1 as D (6 bases). Trimming stripped 4 bases from V and 5 bases from J, with 13 bases between. Germline V CDR1 and CDR2: SGHNT, YYREEE (reference sequence). The CDR3 spans 13 residues. CDR3 loop: CASSPDRSHEQYF. The CDR3 nucleotides are TGTGCCAGCAGCCCCGACAGGTCCCACGAGCAGTACTTC.

The J gene is TRBJ2-1, the V gene TRBV27, with 9 positions matching TRBD1. This CDR3 is built from 17 residues. Germline V lookup: CDR1 MNHEY, CDR2 SMNVEV (reference sequence). V was pared by 7 bases and J by 15 bases, with 25 bases of the junction left unmatched. In nucleotides, the CDR3 is TGTGCCAGCACCATGGGACCATCCGGGACAGGGTTCTTTCATTGGTTCTTC. It codes for CASTMGPSGTGFFHWFF.

V gene TRBV5-8 combines with J gene TRBJ1-2, with D possibly matching TRBD1 (5 bases). Trimming stripped 0 bases from V and 9 bases from J, with 12 bases between. Per the germline V gene, CDR1 is SGHTS and CDR2 is YDEGEE. There are 13 residues in the CDR3. This CDR3 reads CASSLVWDDRYTF. The CDR3 DNA reads as TGTGCCAGCAGCTTGGTTTGGGACGACCGCTACACCTTC.

This chain joins TRBV9 and TRBJ2-2; the D is unclear. Germline CDR1 reads SGDLS; CDR2 reads YYNGEE. This CDR3 is built from 12 residues. The ends were cut back, 0 bases at V and 4 bases at J, with 1 base in the middle. CDR3 loop: CASSVVTGELFF. In DNA form, the CDR3 reads TGTGCCAGCAGCGTAGTCACCGGGGAGCTGTTTTTT.

J is TRBJ2-7 and V is TRBV6-2 or TRBV6-3; TRBD1 aligns across 12 bases. V was pared by 4 bases and J by 7 bases, with 17 bases of the junction left unmatched. The CDR3 has 18 amino acids. Germline assignment: CDR1 MNHEY and CDR2 SVGEGT. CDR3 nucleotides: TGTGCCAGCAGTTTGACCCGACCGGGACAGGGGGCGACGGGGGAGCAGTACGTC. This translates into CASSLTRPGQGATGEQYV.

J is TRBJ2-2 and V is TRBV10-2; D remains ambiguous. Germline V CDR1 and CDR2: WSHSY, SAAADI. Between the trimmed V and J ends, which lost 2 bases and 5 bases, there was a span of 3 bases. This CDR3 region has 12 residues. The CDR3 here is CASSERTGELFF. Here the CDR3 DNA reads TGCGCCAGCAGTGAGAGGACCGGGGAGCTGTTTTTT.

This clone has just one count. The J gene is TRBJ2-3, the V gene TRBV11-2; perhaps TRBD1 as D (6 bases). The CDR3 sequence is 16 residues long. Trimming removed 3 bases at V and 2 bases at J, with 15 bases between. Germline CDR1 SGHAT, CDR2 FQNNGV. CDR3 sequence: CASSFVAGANTDTQYF. CDR3 DNA: TGTGCCAGCAGCTTCGTGGCAGGGGCTAACACAGATACGCAGTATTTT.

V and J are TRBV7-2 and TRBJ1-5; no firm D call. The CDR3 consists of 14 residues. The germline V gene has CDR1 SGHTA and CDR2 FQGNSA. V dropped 3 bases and J dropped 7 bases, with 13 bases sitting between them. Here the CDR3 DNA reads TGTGCCAGCAGCTTGAAGGTGACGGGGCAGCCCCAGCATTTT. Translation: CASSLKVTGQPQHF.

The rearrangement links TRBV7-3 to TRBJ2-3; maybe TRBD2 (5 bases). The germline gives CDR1 SGHTA, CDR2 FQGTGA. Trimming took 5 bases from V and 2 from J, leaving 14 bases between them. The CDR3 is 15 amino acids. The CDR3 nucleotides read TGTGCCAGCAGCCGAGCCCCCGGGGTCACAGATACGCAGTATTTT. This translates into CASSRAPGVTDTQYF.